This T cell receptor (beta chain) was obtained from a study of blood T cell repertoires in COVID-19. Participants were aged 18 to 89 years from 20 to 30 US areas. The ends lost 9 bases at V and 2 bases at J; junction bases unmatched: 9. This CDR3 is 15 amino acids long. Germline-derived CDR1 and CDR2 are LNHDA and SQIVND (reference sequence). Data came from immunoSEQ multiplex PCR; TCRdb stores just in-frame clones and leaves some out. The sample lists approximately 220,000 clones, about 88% occurring once. The clonotype originates from a woman aged 25 to 39 who had recovered from COVID-19. Sequenced input: PBMCs or T cells enriched from blood (not recorded which). This rearrangement joins TRBV19 to TRBJ2-3; 9 positions agree with TRBD2. In DNA form, the CDR3 reads TGTGCCAGCACAGAGAGCGGGGGGCTCACAGATACGCAGTATTTT. This codes for CASTESGGLTDTQYF.